This entry concerns a single T cell receptor beta chain. Antigen: not known. Deep-level settings were used for running the assay. This table comes from immunoSEQ multiplex PCR, and its TCRdb copy is limited to in-frame clones, with some not included. The sample shows fewer than 3 million clones, 85% to 95% of them seen only once. This entry is derived from a study of shared clonotypes between healthy human individuals. CDR1 SEHNR and CDR2 FQNEAQ come from the germline V gene (reference sequence). The CDR3 spans 15 residues. Trimming removed 5 bases from V and 5 bases from J; junction bases left unmatched: 6. Study-level points and caveats: Clonotype sharing among donors was thought likely to change with sequencing depth.

The V gene is TRBV7-9, the J gene TRBJ2-5; TRBD2 matches 12 bases. The source of this sequence is a man aged 18 to 35 in good health. Some clones in this sample may be carry-over from other donors' samples. Sequencing was done on a sample of naive CD4+ T cells from PBMCs. Subset denoted: CD45RA+ positively selected. In nucleotides, the CDR3 is TGTGCCAGCAGCCTTAGGACTAGCGGGACCGAGACCCAGTACTTC. Translating gives CASSLRTSGTETQYF.